The rows below give T cell receptor beta chains drawn from one sample of a study of T cell changes during pregnancy in multiple sclerosis. Produced via immunoSEQ multiplex PCR; TCRdb's table is partial and in-frame only. The table has around 59,000 clones, 90% to 95% seen once. The sample consisted of CD8+ T cells from peripheral blood mononuclear cells, taken in the second trimester of pregnancy. The receptors shown here come from a female donor with multiple sclerosis, enrolled in a pregnancy study. CDR3s include the opening cysteine and the closing phenylalanine or tryptophan. A D gene is named only where the DNA matches it firmly. For some rows the clone size is stated as once, few or many, or as a class when expanded; others skip it.

18 | TRBJ2-3 | TRBV15 | - | - | TGTGCCACCAGCAGAGGCCCCCAAGGCGGGGGCACCACAGATACGCAGTATTTT | CATSRGPQGGGTTDTQYF
13 | TRBJ2-3 | TRBV10-3 | - | - | TGTGCCATCAGTGAGTCTTCGTCAGATACGCAGTATTTT | CAISESSSDTQYF
14 | TRBJ2-2 | TRBV7-3 | - | - | TGTGCCAGCAAAATATGGCCGAACACCGGGGAGCTGTTTTTT | CASKIWPNTGELFF
13 | TRBJ2-7 | TRBV6-5 | - | - | TGTGCCAGCAGTTTCAGGGGTCCCTACGAGCAGTACTTC | CASSFRGPYEQYF
15 | TRBJ1-2 | TRBV15 | once | - | TGTGCCACCAGCCCCCATGAGGGAGTTAACTATGGCTACACCTTC | CATSPHEGVNYGYTF
16 | TRBJ2-7 | TRBV7-9 | - | TRBD1 | TGTGCCAGCAGCGATGGTCTGCGAGGGGGCAACGGCGAGCAGTACTTC | CASSDGLRGGNGEQYF
18 | TRBJ2-1 | TRBV15 | - | TRBD1 | TGTGCCACCAGCAGGGTGTCTGTCGGGACAGGGTCGGCCAATGAGCAGTTCTTC | CATSRVSVGTGSANEQFF
13 | TRBJ1-2 | TRBV7-9 | - | - | TGTGCCAGCAGCTTAGCCGCGGACTATGGCTACACCTTC | CASSLAADYGYTF
15 | TRBJ2-1 | TRBV7-9 | - | TRBD2 | TGTGCCAGCAGGGCAGCGGGAGGGCCTTGGAATGAGCAGTTCTTC | CASRAAGGPWNEQFF
14 | TRBJ2-1 | TRBV9 | - | TRBD2 | TGTGCCAGCAGCGACGGGACTAGCTGGAATGAGCAGTTCTTC | CASSDGTSWNEQFF
14 | TRBJ1-1 | TRBV11-2 | - | - | TGTGCCAGCAGCTTAGCGGGAGGGAACACTGAAGCTTTCTTT | CASSLAGGNTEAFF
14 | TRBJ1-2 | TRBV7-2 | - | - | TGTGCCTCGAGGAGCTTATCATCTAACTATGGCTACACCTTC | CASRSLSSNYGYTF
16 | TRBJ2-1 | TRBV28 | - | - | TGTGCCAGCACTGGGGCCGATAGCGGTTCATACAATGAGCAGTTCTTC | CASTGADSGSYNEQFF
11 | TRBJ2-7 | TRBV30 | once | - | TGTGCCTGGAGTGGAGGGTACGAGCAGTACTTC | CAWSGGYEQYF
14 | TRBJ1-2 | TRBV29-1 | - | - | TGCAGCGTGGTTAACTGGGCAGGGGACTATGGCTACACCTTC | CSVVNWAGDYGYTF
14 | TRBJ2-1 | TRBV25-1 | - | - | TGTGCCAGCAGTTTAGTTTCTTCCTACAATGAGCAGTTCTTC | CASSLVSSYNEQFF
16 | TRBJ1-6 | TRBV4-2 | - | TRBD1 | TGTGCCAGCAGCCAAGATCCCGGGACAGATAATTCACCCCTCCACTTT | CASSQDPGTDNSPLHF
16 | TRBJ2-1 | TRBV7-9 | - | - | TGTGCCAGCAGCTTAAACCCCGGGCTGCCCGGGGATGAGCAGTTCTTC | CASSLNPGLPGDEQFF
16 | TRBJ1-1 | TRBV4-2 | large | - | TGTGCCAGCAGCCAAGATTTTTCGGGGGGGAACACTGAAGCTTTCTTT | CASSQDFSGGNTEAFF
17 | TRBJ1-4 | TRBV5-1 | - | TRBD1 | TGCGCCAGCAGCTTATCGGGACAGGGGTACGATAATGAAAAACTGTTTTTT | CASSLSGQGYDNEKLFF
16 | TRBJ2-1 | TRBV7-9 | - | - | TGTGCCAGCAGCCCGGTACAGGGGGGGATCTACAATGAGCAGTTCTTC | CASSPVQGGIYNEQFF
15 | TRBJ2-3 | TRBV27 | - | TRBD2 | TGTGCCAGCAGGGGGGGGTGGGGTTCCACAGATACGCAGTATTTT | CASRGGWGSTDTQYF
15 | TRBJ2-7 | TRBV10-2 | - | - | TGCGCCAGCAGTGATCGGACAAGTTATTCCTACGAGCAGTACTTC | CASSDRTSYSYEQYF
16 | TRBJ1-1 | TRBV28 | - | - | TGTGCCAGCAGTTTATGGGGGCTAGAAGTGAACACTGAAGCTTTCTTT | CASSLWGLEVNTEAFF
14 | TRBJ1-2 | TRBV19 | few | - | TGTGCCAGTAGCCCTCGAGAGGGAAGATATGGCTACACCTTC | CASSPREGRYGYTF
15 | TRBJ2-7 | TRBV7-9 | - | - | TGTGCCAGCAGCTCCCCCGTAGGGGTGGGTTACGAGCAGTACTTC | CASSSPVGVGYEQYF
17 | TRBJ2-1 | TRBV7-9 | once | TRBD1 | TGTGCCAGCAGCTCGATTCCCGGGGGGACAGGGAACAATGAGCAGTTCTTC | CASSSIPGGTGNNEQFF